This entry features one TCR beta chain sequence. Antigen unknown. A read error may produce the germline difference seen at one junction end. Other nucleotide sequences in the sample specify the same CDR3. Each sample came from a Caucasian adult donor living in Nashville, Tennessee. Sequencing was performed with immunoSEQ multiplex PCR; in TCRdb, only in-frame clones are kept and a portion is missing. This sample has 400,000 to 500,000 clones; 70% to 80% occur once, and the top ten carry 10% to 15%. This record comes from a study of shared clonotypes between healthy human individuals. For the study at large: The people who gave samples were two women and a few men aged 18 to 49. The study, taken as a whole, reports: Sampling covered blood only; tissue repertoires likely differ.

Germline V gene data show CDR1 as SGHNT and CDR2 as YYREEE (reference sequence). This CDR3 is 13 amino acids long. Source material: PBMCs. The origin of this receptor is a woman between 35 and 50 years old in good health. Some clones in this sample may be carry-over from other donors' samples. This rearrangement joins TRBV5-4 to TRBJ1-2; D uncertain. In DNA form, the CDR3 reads TGTGCCAGCAGCCCGGACGGGAACTATGGCTACACCTTT. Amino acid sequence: CASSPDGNYGYTF. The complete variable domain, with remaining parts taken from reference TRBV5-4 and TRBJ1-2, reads ETGVTQSPTHLIKTRGQQVTLRCSSQSGHNTVSWYQQALGQGPQFIFQYYREEENGRGNFPPRFSGLQFPNYSSELNVNALELDDSALYLCASSPDGNYGYTFGSGTRLTVV.